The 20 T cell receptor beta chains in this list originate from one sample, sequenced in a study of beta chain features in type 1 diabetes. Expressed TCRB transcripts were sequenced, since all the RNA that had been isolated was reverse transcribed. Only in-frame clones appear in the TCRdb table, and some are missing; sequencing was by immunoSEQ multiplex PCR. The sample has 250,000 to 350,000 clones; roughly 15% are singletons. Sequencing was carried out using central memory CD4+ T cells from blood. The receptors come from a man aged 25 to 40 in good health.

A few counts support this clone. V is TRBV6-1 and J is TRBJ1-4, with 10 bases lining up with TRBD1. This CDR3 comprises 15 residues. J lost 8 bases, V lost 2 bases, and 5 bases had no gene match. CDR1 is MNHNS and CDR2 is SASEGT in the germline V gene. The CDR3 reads CASSESGTGVEKLFF. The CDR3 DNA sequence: TGTGCCAGCAGTGAATCCGGGACAGGGGTCGAAAAACTGTTTTTT.

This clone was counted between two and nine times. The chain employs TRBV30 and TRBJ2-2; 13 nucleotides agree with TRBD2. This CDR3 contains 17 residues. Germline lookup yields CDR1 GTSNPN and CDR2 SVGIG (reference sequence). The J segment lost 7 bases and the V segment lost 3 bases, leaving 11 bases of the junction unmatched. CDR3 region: CAWSDPRTSGRVGELFF. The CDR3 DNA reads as TGTGCCTGGAGCGACCCCCGGACTAGCGGGAGAGTCGGGGAGCTGTTTTTT. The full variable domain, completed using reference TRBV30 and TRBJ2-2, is SQTIHQWPATLVQPVGSPLSLECTVEGTSNPNLYWYRQAAGRGLQLLFYSVGIGQISSEVPQNLSASRPQDRQFILSSKKLLLSDSGFYLCAWSDPRTSGRVGELFFGEGSRLTVL.

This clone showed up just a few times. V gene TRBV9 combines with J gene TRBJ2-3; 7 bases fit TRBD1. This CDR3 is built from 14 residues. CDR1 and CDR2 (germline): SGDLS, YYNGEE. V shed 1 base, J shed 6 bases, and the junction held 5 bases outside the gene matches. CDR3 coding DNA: TGTGCCAGCAGCGTATACAGGGGCTCTGATACGCAGTATTTT. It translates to CASSVYRGSDTQYF.

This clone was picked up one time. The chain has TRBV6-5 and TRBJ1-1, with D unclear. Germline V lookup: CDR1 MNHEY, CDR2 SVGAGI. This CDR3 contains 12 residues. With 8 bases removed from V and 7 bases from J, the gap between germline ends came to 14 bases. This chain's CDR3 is CASQRWVGEAFF. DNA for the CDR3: TGTGCCAGCCAGAGGTGGGTAGGTGAAGCTTTCTTT.

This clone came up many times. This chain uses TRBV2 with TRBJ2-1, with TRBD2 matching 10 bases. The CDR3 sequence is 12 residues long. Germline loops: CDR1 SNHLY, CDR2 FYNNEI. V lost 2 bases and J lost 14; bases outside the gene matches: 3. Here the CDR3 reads CASSEIGLAEFF. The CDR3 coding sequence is TGTGCCAGCAGTGAAATAGGACTAGCGGAGTTCTTC. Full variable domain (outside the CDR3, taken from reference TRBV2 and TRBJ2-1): EPEVTQTPSHQVTQMGQEVILRCVPISNHLYFYWYRQILGQKVEFLVSFYNNEISEKSEIFDDQFSVERPDGSNFTLKIRSTKLEDSAMYFCASSEIGLAEFFGPGTRLTVL.

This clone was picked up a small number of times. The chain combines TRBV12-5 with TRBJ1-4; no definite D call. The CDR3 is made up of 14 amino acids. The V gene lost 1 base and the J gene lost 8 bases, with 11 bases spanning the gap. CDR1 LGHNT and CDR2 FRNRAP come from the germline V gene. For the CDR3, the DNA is TGTGCTAGTGGTTTGGAAGAGGAGGGCGAAAAACTGTTTTTT. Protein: CASGLEEEGEKLFF.

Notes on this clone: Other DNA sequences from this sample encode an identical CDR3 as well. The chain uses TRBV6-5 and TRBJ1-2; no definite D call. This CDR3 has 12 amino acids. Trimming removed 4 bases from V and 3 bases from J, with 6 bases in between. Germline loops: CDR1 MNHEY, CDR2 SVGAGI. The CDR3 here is CASSSGDYGYTF. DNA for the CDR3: TGTGCCAGCAGTTCAGGAGACTATGGCTACACCTTC.

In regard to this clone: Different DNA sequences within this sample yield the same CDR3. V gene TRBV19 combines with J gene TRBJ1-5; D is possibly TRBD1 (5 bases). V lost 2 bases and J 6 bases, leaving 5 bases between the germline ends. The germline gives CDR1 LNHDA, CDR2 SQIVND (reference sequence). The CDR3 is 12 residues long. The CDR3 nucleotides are TGTGCCAGTAGTATAAGGGGTCAGCCCCAGCATTTT. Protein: CASSIRGQPQHF.

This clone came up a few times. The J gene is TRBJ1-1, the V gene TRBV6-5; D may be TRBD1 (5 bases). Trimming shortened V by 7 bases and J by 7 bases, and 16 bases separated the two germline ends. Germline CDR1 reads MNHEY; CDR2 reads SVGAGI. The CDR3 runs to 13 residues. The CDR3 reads CASNRDRGREAFF. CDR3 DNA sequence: TGTGCCAGCAACCGGGACCGGGGACGTGAAGCTTTCTTT.

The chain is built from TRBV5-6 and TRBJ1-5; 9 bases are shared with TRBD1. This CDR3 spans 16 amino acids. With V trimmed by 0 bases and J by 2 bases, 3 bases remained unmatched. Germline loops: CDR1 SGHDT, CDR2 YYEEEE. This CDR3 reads CASSLARTGGNQPQHF. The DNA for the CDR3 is TGTGCCAGCAGCTTGGCCAGGACAGGGGGCAATCAGCCCCAGCATTTT.

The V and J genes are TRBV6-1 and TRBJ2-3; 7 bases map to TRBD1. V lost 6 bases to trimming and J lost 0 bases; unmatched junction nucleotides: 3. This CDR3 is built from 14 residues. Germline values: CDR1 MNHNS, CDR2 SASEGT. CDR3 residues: CASRLTGSTDTQYF. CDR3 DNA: TGTGCCAGCAGATTGACAGGGAGCACAGATACGCAGTATTTT.

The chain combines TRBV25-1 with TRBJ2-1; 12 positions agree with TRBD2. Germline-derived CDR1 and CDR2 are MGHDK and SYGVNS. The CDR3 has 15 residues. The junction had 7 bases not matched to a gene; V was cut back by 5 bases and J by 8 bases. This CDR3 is CASSSTSGRVYEQFF. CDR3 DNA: TGTGCCAGCAGTTCGACTAGCGGGAGAGTCTATGAGCAGTTCTTC.

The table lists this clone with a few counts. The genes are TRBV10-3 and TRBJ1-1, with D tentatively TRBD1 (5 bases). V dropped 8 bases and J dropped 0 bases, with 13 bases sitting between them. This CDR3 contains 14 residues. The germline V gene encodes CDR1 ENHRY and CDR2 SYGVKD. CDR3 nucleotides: TGTGCCATCTGGGCAGGGCTTATGAACACTGAAGCTTTCTTT. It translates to CAIWAGLMNTEAFF.

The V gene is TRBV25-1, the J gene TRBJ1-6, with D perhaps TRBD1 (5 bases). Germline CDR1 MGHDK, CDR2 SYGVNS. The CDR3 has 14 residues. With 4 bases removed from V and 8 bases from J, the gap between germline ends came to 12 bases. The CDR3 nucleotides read TGTGCCAGCAGTGTAGGGGTTCGCGATTCACCCCTCCACTTT. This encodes CASSVGVRDSPLHF.

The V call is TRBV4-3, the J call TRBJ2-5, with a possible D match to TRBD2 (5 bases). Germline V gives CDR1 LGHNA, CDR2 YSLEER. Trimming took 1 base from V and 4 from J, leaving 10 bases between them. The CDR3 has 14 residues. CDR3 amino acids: CASSQVWGVETQYF. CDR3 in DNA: TGCGCCAGCAGCCAAGTGTGGGGAGTAGAGACCCAGTACTTC.

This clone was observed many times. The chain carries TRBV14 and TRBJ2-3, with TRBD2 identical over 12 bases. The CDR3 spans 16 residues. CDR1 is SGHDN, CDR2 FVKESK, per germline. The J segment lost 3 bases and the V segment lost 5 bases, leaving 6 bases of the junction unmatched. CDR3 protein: CASSTTSGGWTDTQYF. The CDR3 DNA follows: TGTGCCAGCAGCACGACTAGCGGGGGTTGGACAGATACGCAGTATTTT.

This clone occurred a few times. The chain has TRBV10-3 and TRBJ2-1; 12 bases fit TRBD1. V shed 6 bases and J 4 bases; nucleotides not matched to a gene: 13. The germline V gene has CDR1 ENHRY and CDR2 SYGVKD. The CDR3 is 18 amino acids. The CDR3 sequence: CAISLRDRGRRVYNEQFF. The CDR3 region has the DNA TGTGCCATCAGCCTCCGGGACAGGGGGCGCAGGGTTTACAATGAGCAGTTCTTC.

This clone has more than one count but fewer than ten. The CDR3 loop is CAWSQDRGVNYGYTF. In DNA, the CDR3 is TGTGCCTGGAGTCAAGACAGGGGGGTAAACTATGGCTACACCTTC. The genes are TRBV30 and TRBJ1-2, with TRBD1 matching 9 bases. CDR1 and CDR2 from the germline V gene are GTSNPN and SVGIG (reference sequence). Trimming removed 2 bases from V and 2 bases from J; junction bases left unmatched: 6. The CDR3 extends over 15 amino acids.

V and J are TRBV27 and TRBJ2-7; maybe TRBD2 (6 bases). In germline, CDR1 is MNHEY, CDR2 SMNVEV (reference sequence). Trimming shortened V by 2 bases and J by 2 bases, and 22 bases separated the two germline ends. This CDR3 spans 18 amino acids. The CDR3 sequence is CASSLKPTGASGAYEQYV. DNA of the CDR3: TGTGCCAGCAGTTTAAAACCAACGGGAGCGTCGGGGGCCTACGAGCAGTACGTC.

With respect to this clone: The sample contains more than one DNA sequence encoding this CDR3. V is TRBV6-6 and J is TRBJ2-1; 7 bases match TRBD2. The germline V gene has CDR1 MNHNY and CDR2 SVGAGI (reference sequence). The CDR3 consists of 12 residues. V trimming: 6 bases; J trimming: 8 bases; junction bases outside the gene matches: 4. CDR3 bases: TGTGCCAGCAGCCCCCGGGGGGATGAGCAGTTCTTC. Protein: CASSPRGDEQFF.